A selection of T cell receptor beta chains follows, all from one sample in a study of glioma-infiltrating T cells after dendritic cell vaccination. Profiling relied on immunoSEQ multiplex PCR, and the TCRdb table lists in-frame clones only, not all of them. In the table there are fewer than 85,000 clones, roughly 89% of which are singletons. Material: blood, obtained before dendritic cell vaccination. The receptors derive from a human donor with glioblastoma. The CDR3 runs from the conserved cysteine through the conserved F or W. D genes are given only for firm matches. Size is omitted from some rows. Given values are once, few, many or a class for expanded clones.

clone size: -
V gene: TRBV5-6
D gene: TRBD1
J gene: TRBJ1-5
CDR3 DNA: TGTGCCAGCAGCTTCACGGGACAGGGGGTAAGCAATCAGCCCCAGCATTTT
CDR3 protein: CASSFTGQGVSNQPQHF

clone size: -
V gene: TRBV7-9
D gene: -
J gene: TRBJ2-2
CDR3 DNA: TGTGCCAGCAGCACCCGGGCCGCGGGCACCGGGGAGCTGTTTTTT
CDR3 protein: CASSTRAAGTGELFF

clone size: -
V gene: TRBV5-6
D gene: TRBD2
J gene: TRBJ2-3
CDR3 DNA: TGTGCCAGCAGCCACACTAGCGGGGGCCAATCATTCACAGATACGCAGTATTTT
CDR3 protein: CASSHTSGGQSFTDTQYF

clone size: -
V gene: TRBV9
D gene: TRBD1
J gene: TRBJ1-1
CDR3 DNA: TGTGCCAGCAGCGGACGGGACAGAGTGGTGGATACTGAAGCTTTCTTT
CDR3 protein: CASSGRDRVVDTEAFF

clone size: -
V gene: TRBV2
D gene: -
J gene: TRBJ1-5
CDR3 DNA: TGTGCCAGCAGGCTAACAGGGTCTAGCAATCAGCCCCAGCATTTT
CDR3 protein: CASRLTGSSNQPQHF

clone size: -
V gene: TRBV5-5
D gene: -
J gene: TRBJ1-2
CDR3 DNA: TGTGCCAGCAGCTTCTGGACATATGGCTACACCTTC
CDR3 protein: CASSFWTYGYTF

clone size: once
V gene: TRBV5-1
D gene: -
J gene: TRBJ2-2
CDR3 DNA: TGCGCCAGCAGCCCTTTCCAGGCCGGGGAGCTGTTTTTT
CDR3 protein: CASSPFQAGELFF

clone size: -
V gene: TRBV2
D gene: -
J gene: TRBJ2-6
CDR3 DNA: TGTGCCAGCAGAGACAGCTCTGGGGCCAACGTCCTGACTTTC
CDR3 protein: CASRDSSGANVLTF

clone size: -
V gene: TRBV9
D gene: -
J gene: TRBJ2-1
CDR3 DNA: TGTGCCAGCAGCGACGAAAGTCGGGGTATCTATTACAATGAGCAGTTCTTC
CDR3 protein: CASSDESRGIYYNEQFF

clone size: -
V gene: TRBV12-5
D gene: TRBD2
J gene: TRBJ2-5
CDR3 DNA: TGTGCTAGTGGGTTAGCGGGAAAAGAGACCCAGTACTTC
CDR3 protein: CASGLAGKETQYF

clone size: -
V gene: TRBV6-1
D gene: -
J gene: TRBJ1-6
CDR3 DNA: TGTGCCAGCAGTGAAGGTCCAGGGATTAATTCACCCCTCCACTTT
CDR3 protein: CASSEGPGINSPLHF

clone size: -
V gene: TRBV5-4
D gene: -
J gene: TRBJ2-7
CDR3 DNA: TGTGCCAGCAGCTCCTCCGGAGGGGCGGGCTACTCCTACGAGCAGTACTTC
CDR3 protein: CASSSSGGAGYSYEQYF

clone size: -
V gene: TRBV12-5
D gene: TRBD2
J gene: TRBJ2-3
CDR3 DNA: TGTGCTAGTGCCGCCTATGGCAGCGGGAGCGGAGATACGCAGTATTTT
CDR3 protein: CASAAYGSGSGDTQYF

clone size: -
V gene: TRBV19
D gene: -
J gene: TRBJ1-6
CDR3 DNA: TGTGCCAGTAGTATGGTAGGGAGTAATTCACCCCTCCACTTT
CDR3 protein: CASSMVGSNSPLHF

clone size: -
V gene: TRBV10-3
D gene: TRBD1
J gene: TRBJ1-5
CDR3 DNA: TGTGCCATCAGGAGGGACAGGGACCAGCCCCAGCATTTT
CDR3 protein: CAIRRDRDQPQHF

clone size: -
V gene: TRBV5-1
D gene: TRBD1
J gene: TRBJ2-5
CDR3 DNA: TGCGCCAGCAGCGGAGGACAGGGGGAGACCCAGTACTTC
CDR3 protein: CASSGGQGETQYF

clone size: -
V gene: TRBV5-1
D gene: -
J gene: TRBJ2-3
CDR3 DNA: TGCGCCAGCAGCTTGCTCGCAGGTACGACCACAGATACGCAGTATTTT
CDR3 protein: CASSLLAGTTTDTQYF

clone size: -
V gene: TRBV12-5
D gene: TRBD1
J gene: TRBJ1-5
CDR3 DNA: TGTGCTAGTGGACGGGACAGGGATGGCAATCAGCCCCAGCATTTT
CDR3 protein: CASGRDRDGNQPQHF

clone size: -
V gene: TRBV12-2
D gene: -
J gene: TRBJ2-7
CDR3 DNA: TGTGCAAGTCGCTTAGCTAGGGGGGGTCCCTCCTACGAGCAGTACTTC
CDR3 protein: CASRLARGGPSYEQYF

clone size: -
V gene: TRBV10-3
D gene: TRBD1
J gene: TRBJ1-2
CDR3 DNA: TGTGCCATCAGTGAGGGACAGGGGTATGGCTATGGCTACACCTTC
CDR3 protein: CAISEGQGYGYGYTF

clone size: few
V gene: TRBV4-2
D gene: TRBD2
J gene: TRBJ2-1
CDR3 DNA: TGTGCCAGCAGCCCACGGGGGGACGCCTACTCCTACAATGAGCAGTTCTTC
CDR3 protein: CASSPRGDAYSYNEQFF

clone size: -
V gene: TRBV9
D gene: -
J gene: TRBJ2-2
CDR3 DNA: TGTGCCAGCAGCGTCGGAGGGGGGGGGTATGGCGGGGAGCTGTTTTTT
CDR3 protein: CASSVGGGGYGGELFF

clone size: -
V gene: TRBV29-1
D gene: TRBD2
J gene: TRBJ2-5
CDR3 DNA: TGCAGCGTTGAAATTAGCGGGAGGATCGTAGAGACCCAGTACTTC
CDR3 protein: CSVEISGRIVETQYF

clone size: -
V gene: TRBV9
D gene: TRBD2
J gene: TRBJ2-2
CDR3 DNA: TGTGCCAGCACCGCGGGGGGAGCGGGTTCTACCGGGGAGCTGTTTTTT
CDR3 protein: CASTAGGAGSTGELFF

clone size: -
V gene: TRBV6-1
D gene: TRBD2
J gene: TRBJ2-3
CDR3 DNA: TGTGCCAGCAGTGAAGCGCTTCGGAGACTAGCGACACGAGCTACGCAGTATTTT
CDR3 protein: CASSEALRRLATRATQYF

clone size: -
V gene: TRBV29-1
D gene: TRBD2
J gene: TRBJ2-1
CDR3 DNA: TGCAGCGCTAACCAGCGGGAGTGGGCTCAGCAGTTCTTC
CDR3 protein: CSANQREWAQQFF

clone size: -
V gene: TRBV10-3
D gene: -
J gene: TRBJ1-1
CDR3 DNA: TGTGCCATCAGTGAGCTAGGTGGAGACACTGAAGCTTTCTTT
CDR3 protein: CAISELGGDTEAFF

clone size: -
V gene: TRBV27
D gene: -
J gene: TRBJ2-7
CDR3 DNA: TGTGCCAGCAGTAAACAGGGACGGGCCTACGAGCAGTACTTC
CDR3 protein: CASSKQGRAYEQYF

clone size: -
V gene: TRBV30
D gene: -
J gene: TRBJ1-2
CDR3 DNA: TGTGCCGGAGGTTCGGTCCCACTTTATGGCTACACCTTC
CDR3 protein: CAGGSVPLYGYTF

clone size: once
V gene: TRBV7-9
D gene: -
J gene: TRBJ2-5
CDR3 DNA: TGTGCCAGCACCCTAGATGCGGAAGAGACCCAGTACTTC
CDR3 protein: CASTLDAEETQYF

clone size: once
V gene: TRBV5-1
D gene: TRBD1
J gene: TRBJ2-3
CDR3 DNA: TGCGCCAGCAGCGGTGGACAGGGAGCGGCAGATACGCAGTATTTT
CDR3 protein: CASSGGQGAADTQYF

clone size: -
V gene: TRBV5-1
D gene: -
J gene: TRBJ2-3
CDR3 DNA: TGCGCCAGCAGCTTGGAGGGGCGGGATACGCAGTATTTT
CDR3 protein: CASSLEGRDTQYF

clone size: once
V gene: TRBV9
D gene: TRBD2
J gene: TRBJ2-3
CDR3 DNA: TGTGCCAGCAGCCCCGGGGGGGCAGGGACAGATACGCAGTATTTT
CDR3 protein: CASSPGGAGTDTQYF

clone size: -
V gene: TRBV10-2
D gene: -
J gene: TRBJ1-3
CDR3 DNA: TGCGCCAGCAGTGAGGGGCAGGGGACTGGAAACACCATATATTTT
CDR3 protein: CASSEGQGTGNTIYF

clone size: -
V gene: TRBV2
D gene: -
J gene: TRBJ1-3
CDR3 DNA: TGTGCCAGCAGCGGATGGGGTAGAGGGGGGGCTGCTGGAAACACCATATATTTT
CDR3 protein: CASSGWGRGGAAGNTIYF

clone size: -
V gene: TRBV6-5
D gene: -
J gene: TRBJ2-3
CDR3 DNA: TGTGCCAGCAGTTCAAGCGGAAACACAGATACGCAGTATTTT
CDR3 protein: CASSSSGNTDTQYF

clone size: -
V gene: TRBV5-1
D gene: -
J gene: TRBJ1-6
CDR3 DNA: TGCGCCAGCAGCTTGTTGGGACTTAATGCCCCCCTCCACTTT
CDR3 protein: CASSLLGLNAPLHF

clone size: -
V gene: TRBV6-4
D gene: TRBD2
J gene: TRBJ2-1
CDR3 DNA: TGTGCCAGCAGTAAATTCGGGACTAGCGGGGCCCCGGGCGATGAGCAGTTCTTC
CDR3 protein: CASSKFGTSGAPGDEQFF

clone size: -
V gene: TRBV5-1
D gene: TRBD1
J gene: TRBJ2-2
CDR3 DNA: TGCGCCAGCAGCTGGGGACAGGGGGACACCGGGGAGCTGTTTTTT
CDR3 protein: CASSWGQGDTGELFF

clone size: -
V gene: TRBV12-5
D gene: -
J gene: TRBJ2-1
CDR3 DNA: TGTGCTAGTGGTTTGGTGCTTTTTGAGAATCGGTTCTTC
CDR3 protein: CASGLVLFENRFF

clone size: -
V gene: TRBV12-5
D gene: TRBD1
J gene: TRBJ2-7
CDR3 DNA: TGTGCTAGTGGGGGACAGGGGAGCTACGAGCAGTACTTC
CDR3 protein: CASGGQGSYEQYF

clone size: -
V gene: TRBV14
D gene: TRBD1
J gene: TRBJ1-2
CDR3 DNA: TGTGCCAGCAGCCAAGATCGGGACAGGGGAAGGGGCTACACCTTC
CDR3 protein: CASSQDRDRGRGYTF

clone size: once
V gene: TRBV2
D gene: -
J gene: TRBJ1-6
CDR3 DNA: TGTGCCAGCACGGAGGGGCGCGATTCACCCCTCCACTTT
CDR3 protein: CASTEGRDSPLHF

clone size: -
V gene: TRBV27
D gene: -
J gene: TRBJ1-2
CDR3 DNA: TGTGCCTCGGGGGACCGACAACGGAACTATGGCTACACCTTC
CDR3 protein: CASGDRQRNYGYTF

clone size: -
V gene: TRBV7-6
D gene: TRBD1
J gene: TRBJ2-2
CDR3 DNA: TGTGCCAGCAGCTCGATGATGACAGGGCGTGTGACCGGGGAGCTGTTTTTT
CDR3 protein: CASSSMMTGRVTGELFF

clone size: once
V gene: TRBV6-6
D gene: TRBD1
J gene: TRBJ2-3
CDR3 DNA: TGTGCCAGCAGTCGCGACAGGGGAACAGATACGCAGTATTTT
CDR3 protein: CASSRDRGTDTQYF

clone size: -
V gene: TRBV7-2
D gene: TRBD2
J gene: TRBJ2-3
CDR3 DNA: TGTGCCAGCAGTATAGCGGGGAGCACAGATACGCAGTATTTT
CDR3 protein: CASSIAGSTDTQYF

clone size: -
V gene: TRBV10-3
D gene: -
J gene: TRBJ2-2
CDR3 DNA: TGTGCCATCAGTGAGTCGGTGCATGGACGGACTATCGACACCGGGGAGCTGTTTTTT
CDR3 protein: CAISESVHGRTIDTGELFF

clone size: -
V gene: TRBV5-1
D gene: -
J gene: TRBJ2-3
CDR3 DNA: TGCGCCAGCAGCCTGAATCCACAGGGAACAGATACGCAGTATTTT
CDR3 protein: CASSLNPQGTDTQYF

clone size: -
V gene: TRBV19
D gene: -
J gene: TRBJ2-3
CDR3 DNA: TGTGCCAGTAGTATAGACCTCACAGATACGCAGTATTTT
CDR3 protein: CASSIDLTDTQYF

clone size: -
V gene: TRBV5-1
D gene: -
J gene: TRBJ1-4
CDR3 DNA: TGCGCCAGCAGCTTTCAGGAACCTAATGAAAAACTGTTTTTT
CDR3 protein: CASSFQEPNEKLFF